The present T cell receptor beta chain was sequenced within a study of technical replicates of blood from several donors. Sequenced by immunoSEQ multiplex PCR; TCRdb stores in-frame clones only, minus some. Here the sample spans around 74,000 clones, 86% being singletons. V was trimmed by 5 bases and J by 0 bases, leaving 8 bases between them. The CDR3 has 15 amino acids. Germline V gene sequence: CDR1 MNHEY, CDR2 SMNVEV (reference sequence). The sequence was collected from a human donor in good health. Some clones in this sample may be carry-over from other donors' samples. The sequenced material came from PBMCs. This chain joins TRBV27 and TRBJ1-6, with D uncertain. This CDR3 is CASSLGSSYNSPLHF. CDR3 DNA sequence: TGTGCCAGCAGTCTAGGGAGCTCCTATAATTCACCCCTCCACTTT.